The clone carrying this T cell receptor (beta chain) was counted a few times. These data belong to a study of blood T cell repertoires in COVID-19. Study-wide context: Acute and convalescent COVID-19 specimens originated in the United States, Italy and Spain. PBMCs, B-cell-depleted T cells, or T cells provided the cDNA or gDNA that made up the material.

Germline values: CDR1 SQVTM, CDR2 ANQGSEA. The CDR3 has 15 amino acids. Unmatched junction bases numbered 7, after V lost 5 bases and J lost 1 base. How the authors handled the data: Estimates of nucleated cell counts were drawn from the amplification of reference gene primers. The table came from immunoSEQ multiplex PCR; TCRdb's copy has only in-frame clones and leaves some out. That table supplies the V and J calls and clone size; D and trimming were determined from the DNA. The table lists 130,000 or so clones, roughly 80% of them singletons, with about a sixth in the top ten. The V call is TRBV29-1, the J call TRBJ2-3, with 9 positions matching TRBD1. The sequence was collected from a woman older than 75 with acute or convalescent COVID-19. The specimen was peripheral blood. CDR3 sequence: CSVTGGGDGTDTQYF. Written as DNA, the CDR3 is TGCAGCGTTACAGGGGGCGGGGATGGCACAGATACGCAGTATTTT.